This entry features one T cell receptor (beta chain) sequence. No antigen is known for it. The record originates from a study of T cells expressing NK-cell markers (TCRdb year 2020). Broadly, across the study: In sorted CD3+CD56+NKG2C+, CD3+CD56+NKG2C- and CD3+CD56-NKG2C+ T-cell subsets from about eight donors, TCR beta-chain repertoires were profiled. The study sequenced eight donors, all healthy volunteers chosen at random: three men and five women. Sequencing of the libraries produced 2 x 150 bp reads on Illumina HiSeq 2000/2500, MiSeq or NextSeq. Among the eight sequenced donors, seven were HCMV-seropositive and one was HCMV-seronegative.

The sequencer listed for this sample is Illumina HiSeq 2000. TCR beta cDNA libraries were made by 5'RACE template switching that added a universal primer site and unique molecular identifiers. cDNA synthesis was primed from the TCR beta constant segment and was followed by two successive PCR amplification steps. The authors' pipeline ran thus. Reads were demultiplexed and grouped by UMI with MIGEC, and clonotypes were assembled and quantified with MiTCR. To exclude erroneous sequences, only TCR cDNA sequences supported by at least two reads were retained. The tcR package was used for downstream repertoire analysis, with clonotypes matched between fractions based on CDR3 nucleotide sequence plus V segment. VDJmatch was used to annotate antigen specificity against VDJdb, with one amino acid substitution in CDR3 allowed. The reads underwent TCRdb reprocessing, giving one record for each CDR3 protein sequence and no DNA. TCRdb assigned the V and J calls; the authors' analysis was not used. The sample table gives fewer than 400,000 distinct CDR3 sequences. The ten largest make up 5.2% of the sample.

Reading the germline V gene gives CDR1 SGHNT and CDR2 YENEEA. The CDR3 runs 22 residues from the cysteine to the phenylalanine. No DNA appears here. Overall results and qualifications from the work: In 5 to 7 donors, the dominant CD3+CD56+NKG2C+ clonotypes were found to rank among the top 10 CD8+ clonotypes and to make up about 1.0-7.0% of CD8+ T cells. It remained unclear whether the expanded NKG2C-expressing T cell clones were specific for HCMV antigens. Those dominant clonotypes were again the most abundant among CD3+CD56-NKG2C+ cells in a handful of donors, at about 28.3-60.1%.

To determine HCMV serostatus, a commercial ELISA kit was used to detect HCMV-specific IgG in serum. Peripheral blood mononuclear cells were isolated from blood by Ficoll density gradient centrifugation. The sample was blood T cells: a sorted CD56 or NKG2C T cell subset, CD4+ or CD8+ T cells, or bulk PBMC T cells (not recorded which). The receptor comes from a man aged 18-70 years in good health. Recombination linked TRBV11-3 to TRBJ2-5; TCRdb proposes TRBD2, but this gene call is untestable without DNA. This receptor has the CDR3 CASSLGPSKASGGTLYQETQYF.